What follows are 24 T cell receptor beta chains derived from one specimen sequenced in a study of CD4 T cells in relation to SARS-CoV-2 and coronaviruses. Which antigens these TCRs recognize remains unknown. Sequencing was performed with immunoSEQ multiplex PCR; in TCRdb, only in-frame clones are kept and a portion is missing. The data contain about 36,000 clones, 65% to 80% of them seen just once; the ten biggest clones take up roughly 20%. Sequenced input: memory CD4+ T cells from PBMCs, cultured in vitro. The receptor source for this set is an adult with COVID-19.

This chain connects TRBV7-9 to TRBJ2-7, with D unclear. V shed 1 base and J shed 2 bases, with 12 bases lying between them. This CDR3 is built from 15 residues. CDR1 is SEHNR, CDR2 FQNEAQ, per germline (reference sequence). This chain's CDR3 is CASSLDWTYTYEQYF. In DNA form, the CDR3 reads TGTGCCAGCAGCTTAGATTGGACGTATACCTACGAGCAGTACTTC.

The chain carries TRBV6-5 and TRBJ1-4; D unclear. The V gene's germline CDR1 is MNHEY and CDR2 SVGAGI. The V and J ends lost 8 bases and 2 bases respectively, with 15 bases between them. This CDR3 spans 15 amino acids. This CDR3 reads CASHRPGWTNEKLFF. CDR3 sequence (DNA): TGTGCCAGCCACCGACCTGGTTGGACTAATGAAAAACTGTTTTTT.

The genes are TRBV15 and TRBJ2-3, with TRBD1 matching 9 bases. Trimming took 6 bases from V and 2 from J; bases not matched to a gene: 9. Germline CDR1 and CDR2: LNHNV and YYDKDF (reference sequence). There are 16 residues in the CDR3. The CDR3 nucleotides read TGTGCCACCAGGCTCTCTAGGACAGGGGTCACAGATACGCAGTATTTT. It yields the protein CATRLSRTGVTDTQYF.

This clone appeared once. This chain uses TRBV5-1 with TRBJ2-5; 9 nucleotides line up with TRBD1. After removal of 1 base from V and 4 bases from J, the junction contained 5 bases not matched to a gene. Germline assignment: CDR1 SGHRS and CDR2 YFSETQ. The CDR3 contains 15 residues. The CDR3 sequence is CASSLNRGLGETQYF. The CDR3 nucleotides are TGCGCCAGCAGCTTGAACAGGGGGCTTGGAGAGACCCAGTACTTC.

This clone was detected only a few times. V is TRBV19 and J is TRBJ1-5; D uncertain. The CDR3 is 15 amino acids. V dropped 5 bases and J dropped 4 bases, with 15 bases sitting between them. Looked up from germline, CDR1 is LNHDA and CDR2 is SQIVND (reference sequence). This CDR3 is CASSLLVVENQPQHF. The CDR3 coding sequence is TGTGCCAGTAGTCTTCTGGTAGTTGAGAATCAGCCCCAGCATTTT.

The gene calls are TRBV5-6 and TRBJ2-5, with D possibly matching TRBD2 (7 bases). The length of the CDR3 is 14 residues. V was cut by 1 base and J by 5 bases, with 12 bases left in between. The V gene's germline CDR1 is SGHDT and CDR2 YYEEEE. The CDR3: CASSLRGGGETQYF. As DNA, the CDR3 is TGTGCCAGCAGCTTGAGGGGGGGCGGGGAGACCCAGTACTTC.

The rearrangement joins TRBV7-9 to TRBJ2-3, with 13 bases lining up with TRBD2. With 4 bases clipped from V and 4 bases from J, the junction kept 2 bases outside the gene matches. The CDR3 runs 15 residues. Germline V CDR1 and CDR2: SEHNR, FQNEAQ (reference sequence). The CDR3: CASSSLAGGPDTQYF. In DNA form, the CDR3 reads TGTGCCAGCAGCTCACTAGCGGGAGGGCCAGATACGCAGTATTTT.

The rearrangement links TRBV27 to TRBJ2-7, with D possibly TRBD2 on 5 matching bases. Trimming left V 5 bases short and J 12 bases short, with 20 bases between. CDR1 is MNHEY, CDR2 SMNVEV, per germline (reference sequence). The CDR3 is made up of 13 amino acids. In nucleotides, the CDR3 is TGTGCCAGCAGTCCCTACTTGGGGAGTCTGAGGTACTTC. Protein sequence: CASSPYLGSLRYF.

The CDR3 spells CASTPGTNEQYF. The CDR3 DNA sequence: TGTGCCAGCACCCCCGGGACGAACGAGCAGTACTTC. The gene calls are TRBV7-9 and TRBJ2-7; possibly TRBD1 or TRBD2 for D (5 bases each). The germline V gene encodes CDR1 SEHNR and CDR2 FQNEAQ (reference sequence). V was pared by 7 bases and J by 5 bases, with 12 bases between. CDR3 size: 12 residues. The variable domain in full, completed from reference TRBV7-9 and TRBJ2-7, reads DTGVSQNPRHKITKRGQNVTFRCDPISEHNRLYWYRQTLGQGPEFLTYFQNEAQLEKSRLLSDRFSAERPKGSFSTLEIQRTEQGDSAMYLCASTPGTNEQYFGPGTRLTVT.

The chain combines TRBV5-1 with TRBJ2-7; 8 bases fit TRBD2. V lost 2 bases to trimming and J lost 5 bases; unmatched junction nucleotides: 12. The CDR3 totals 16 residues. Germline V gives CDR1 SGHRS, CDR2 YFSETQ. The CDR3 loop is CASSFVAGAGAHEQYF. CDR3 in DNA: TGCGCCAGCAGCTTCGTTGCGGGAGCGGGAGCCCACGAGCAGTACTTC.

The genes are TRBV28 and TRBJ1-5, with 7 bases lining up with TRBD1. CDR3 length equals 13 residues. Trimming cost V 6 bases and J 7 bases; bases outside gene matches: 6. The V gene's germline CDR1 is MDHEN and CDR2 SYDVKM. Here the CDR3 DNA reads TGTGCCAGCAGAGCAGGGGGGGAGCAGCCCCAGCATTTT. This gives the protein CASRAGGEQPQHF. The full variable domain, rest sourced from reference TRBV28 and TRBJ1-5, is DVKVTQSSRYLVKRTGEKVFLECVQDMDHENMFWYRQDPGLGLRLIYFSYDVKMKEKGDIPEGYSVSREKKERFSLILESASTNQTSMYLCASRAGGEQPQHFGDGTRLSIL.

The CDR3 region has the DNA TGTGCCAGCAGTGAGAAGCACGTACAAGAGACCCAGTACTTC. This gives the protein CASSEKHVQETQYF. This rearrangement joins TRBV2 to TRBJ2-5; D remains unclear. Germline lookup yields CDR1 SNHLY and CDR2 FYNNEI. The CDR3 extends over 14 amino acids. V shed 3 bases and J shed 2 bases, with 10 bases lying between them.

The V call is TRBV3-1 (or the pseudogene TRBV3-2), the J call TRBJ2-4, with 7 positions matching TRBD2. With V trimmed by 3 bases and J by 0 bases, 5 bases remained unmatched. In germline, CDR1 is LGHDT, CDR2 YNNKEL (reference sequence). CDR3 length: 16 amino acids. CDR3 coding DNA: TGTGCCAGCAGCCAGTCCGGGACTATAGCCAAAAACATTCAGTACTTC. The encoded protein is CASSQSGTIAKNIQYF.

V gene TRBV6-2 or TRBV6-3 combines with J gene TRBJ2-3; D gene uncertain. The length of the CDR3 is 11 residues. Trimming took 5 bases from V and 6 from J, leaving 6 bases between them. The germline gives CDR1 MNHEY, CDR2 SVGEGT. CDR3 nucleotide sequence: TGTGCCAGCAGTAGACGGGATACGCAGTATTTT. Protein: CASSRRDTQYF.

In this sample, this clone turned up once. The chain employs TRBV7-2 and TRBJ2-5; D ambiguous. CDR1 is SGHTA, CDR2 FQGNSA, per germline. The V end was cut by 1 base, the J end by 1 base, with 4 bases between. This CDR3 contains 13 residues. The CDR3 DNA sequence: TGTGCCAGCAGCTTAGTCAGCCAAGAGACCCAGTACTTC. Residues: CASSLVSQETQYF.

The V and J genes are TRBV11-2 and TRBJ2-1; D call uncertain. V was pared by 8 bases and J by 9 bases, with 8 bases between. Per the germline V gene, CDR1 is SGHAT and CDR2 is FQNNGV. The CDR3 is 10 residues long. CDR3 nucleotides: TGTGCCAGCCTGTGCGGTGAGCAGTTCTTC. It yields the protein CASLCGEQFF.

The chain is built from TRBV11-3 and TRBJ2-5; D gene unclear. V was pared by 5 bases and J by 1 base, with 8 bases between. This CDR3 has 13 residues. CDR1 is SGHNT and CDR2 is YENEEA in the germline V gene. The CDR3 DNA reads as TGTGCCAGCAGCCAACCAGCCCAAGAGACCCAGTACTTC. Translated: CASSQPAQETQYF.

A few counts support this clone. This chain joins TRBV30 and TRBJ1-6; D is possibly TRBD1 (5 bases). CDR3 length equals 13 residues. Germline-derived CDR1 and CDR2 are GTSNPN and SVGIG (reference sequence). The ends were cut back, 3 bases at V and 4 bases at J, with 7 bases in the middle. The CDR3: CAWSKGYNSPLHF. CDR3 DNA sequence: TGTGCCTGGAGCAAGGGGTATAATTCACCCCTCCACTTT. The whole variable domain, remainder taken from reference TRBV30 and TRBJ1-6, is SQTIHQWPATLVQPVGSPLSLECTVEGTSNPNLYWYRQAAGRGLQLLFYSVGIGQISSEVPQNLSASRPQDRQFILSSKKLLLSDSGFYLCAWSKGYNSPLHFGNGTRLTVT.

This clone was seen only a few times. V is TRBV30 and J is TRBJ1-4, with no clear D. Germline V gene data show CDR1 as GTSNPN and CDR2 as SVGIG (reference sequence). The CDR3 totals 13 residues. V dropped 1 base and J dropped 8 bases, with 11 bases sitting between them. DNA for the CDR3: TGTGCCTGGAGTGGACTGGAGGACGAAAAACTGTTTTTT. Protein: CAWSGLEDEKLFF.

This chain links TRBV5-1 with TRBJ2-1; 12 nucleotides align to TRBD2. Germline CDR1 reads SGHRS; CDR2 reads YFSETQ. J gave up 12 bases and V 7 bases, and 8 bases lay outside the gene matches. The CDR3 loop spans 13 amino acids. Here the CDR3 DNA reads TGCGCCAGCGCACCGGGACTAGCGGGCCGGCAGTTCTTC. Protein sequence: CASAPGLAGRQFF.

The V gene is TRBV5-1, the J gene TRBJ2-2, with 8 bases matching TRBD1. CDR1 and CDR2 from the germline V gene are SGHRS and YFSETQ. The CDR3 is 16 residues long. V gave up 4 bases and J gave up 5 bases; unmatched junction bases: 10. The CDR3 spells CASSRTDRAGTGELFF. For the CDR3, the DNA is TGCGCCAGCAGCCGCACGGACAGGGCCGGAACCGGGGAGCTGTTTTTT. The entire variable domain, with the rest obtained from reference TRBV5-1 and TRBJ2-2, is as follows: KAGVTQTPRYLIKTRGQQVTLSCSPISGHRSVSWYQQTPGQGLQFLFEYFSETQRNKGNFPGRFSGRQFSNSRSEMNVSTLELGDSALYLCASSRTDRAGTGELFFGEGSRLTVL.

The CDR3 protein is CASSDDSNNEQFF. The CDR3 DNA follows: TGTGCCAGCAGTGACGACTCAAACAATGAGCAGTTCTTC. The J gene is TRBJ2-1, the V gene TRBV6-4, with no clear D. Germline values: CDR1 MRHNA, CDR2 SNTAGT. The CDR3 loop spans 13 amino acids. V gave up 2 bases and J gave up 5 bases, with 7 bases separating them.

This chain connects TRBV11-3 to TRBJ2-1; D not resolved. The germline CDR1 and CDR2 sequences are SGHNT and YENEEA. V lost 4 bases to trimming and J lost 4 bases, with 14 bases between them. CDR3 size: 15 residues. The chain's CDR3 is CASSSRDSSYNEQFF. The CDR3 nucleotides read TGTGCCAGCAGCTCCAGAGATTCTTCATACAATGAGCAGTTCTTC.

The chain recombines TRBV6-5 with TRBJ2-1; 7 bases are shared with TRBD2. The CDR3 spans 14 residues. Germline-derived CDR1 and CDR2 are MNHEY and SVGAGI. Trimming at V came to 5 bases and at J to 8 bases, leaving 9 bases not matched to a gene. CDR3 DNA: TGTGCCAGCAGTCGGACTAGAGGTGTCTATGAGCAGTTCTTC. It translates to CASSRTRGVYEQFF.